Following are 16 T cell receptor beta chains from one sample sequenced in a study of long-term antiretroviral therapy in people with HIV. The authors ran the immunoSEQ assay, v3.0, at survey level. Assay used: immunoSEQ multiplex PCR; TCRdb lists only in-frame clones, some missing. The data show tens of thousands of clones, around 93% seen once. The sample consisted of unsorted PBMCs, taken just over 7.2 years after starting antiretroviral therapy. Receptors originate from a man aged 45-65 years with HIV.

The chain uses TRBV6-5 and TRBJ2-1; D not resolved. The V end was cut by 2 bases, the J end by 10 bases, with 9 bases between. The CDR3 extends over 12 amino acids. Germline V gene sequence: CDR1 MNHEY, CDR2 SVGAGI. The CDR3 DNA reads TGTGCCAGCAGTTACGGTGGTCTCGAGCAGTTCTTC. Translation: CASSYGGLEQFF.

V gene TRBV5-1 combines with J gene TRBJ1-3, with 9 bases matching TRBD1. The CDR3 has 14 amino acids. Trimming removed 3 bases from V and 10 bases from J; junction bases left unmatched: 8. CDR1 and CDR2 from the germline V gene are SGHRS and YFSETQ. The CDR3 DNA follows: TGCGCCAGCAGCTCCGGGACAGGGAGTTATACCATATATTTT. This gives the protein CASSSGTGSYTIYF.

The chain recombines TRBV4-1 with TRBJ1-3, with D unclear. Germline V gives CDR1 MGHRA, CDR2 YSYEKL. V was trimmed by 1 base and J by 2 bases, leaving 9 bases between them. This CDR3 has 15 amino acids. Written as DNA, the CDR3 is TGCGCCAGCAGCCAAGTATCCGGGGCTGGAAACACCATATATTTT. The encoded protein is CASSQVSGAGNTIYF.

The V gene is TRBV19, the J gene TRBJ1-6, with no clear D. CDR3 size: 11 residues. Germline CDR1 and CDR2: LNHDA and SQIVND (reference sequence). Deletions cut 6 bases from V and 10 bases from J, with 7 bases between. The CDR3 sequence: CASSSASPLHF. For the CDR3, the DNA is TGTGCCAGTAGCTCAGCCTCACCCCTCCACTTT. Full variable domain (rest looked up from reference TRBV19 and TRBJ1-6): DGGITQSPKYLFRKEGQNVTLSCEQNLNHDAMYWYRQDPGQGLRLIYYSQIVNDFQKGDIAEGYSVSREKKESFPLTVTSAQKNPTAFYLCASSSASPLHFGNGTRLTVT.

This rearrangement joins TRBV5-1 to TRBJ1-4; a weak D match, TRBD1 (5 bases). Trimming pared 0 bases from V and 8 bases from J, leaving 11 bases between. Germline V CDR1 and CDR2: SGHRS, YFSETQ. CDR3 length equals 14 residues. Here the CDR3 reads CASSLAGGAEKLFF. For the CDR3, the DNA is TGCGCCAGCAGCTTGGCCGGTGGGGCCGAAAAACTGTTTTTT.

The CDR3 sequence: CASSQSGGSYGYTF. CDR3 nucleotide sequence: TGCGCCAGCAGCCAATCAGGGGGCTCGTATGGCTACACCTTC. The chain joins TRBV5-1 to TRBJ1-2, with 8 bases that match TRBD1. Germline CDR1 and CDR2: SGHRS and YFSETQ. J lost 5 bases, V lost 4 bases, and 7 bases had no gene match. CDR3 length equals 14 residues.

V gene TRBV5-6 combines with J gene TRBJ1-1; tentatively, D is TRBD1 (5 bases). Deletions cut 6 bases from V and 4 bases from J, with 16 bases between. The CDR3 has 14 amino acids. Germline values: CDR1 SGHDT, CDR2 YYEEEE. The CDR3 loop is CASTFRGLGTEAFF. CDR3 nucleotide sequence: TGTGCCAGCACCTTCCGGGGGTTAGGCACTGAAGCTTTCTTT.

The chain recombines TRBV27 with TRBJ2-7; 9 bases line up with TRBD1. V lost 3 bases, J lost 4 bases, and 7 bases stayed unmatched. The CDR3 contains 15 residues. CDR1 is MNHEY, CDR2 SMNVEV, per germline (reference sequence). The CDR3 loop is CASSFGDRVGYEQYF. The DNA for the CDR3 is TGTGCCAGCAGTTTCGGGGACAGGGTAGGTTACGAGCAGTACTTC.

The genes are TRBV30 and TRBJ2-3; 13 bases are shared with TRBD2. Germline V gives CDR1 GTSNPN, CDR2 SVGIG (reference sequence). This CDR3 has 15 residues. Trimming at V came to 2 bases and at J to 3 bases, leaving 2 bases not matched to a gene. The CDR3: CAWSPGLAGTDTQYF. CDR3 DNA sequence: TGTGCCTGGAGTCCGGGACTAGCGGGGACAGATACGCAGTATTTT.

The chain recombines TRBV5-1 with TRBJ2-7, with no clear D. This CDR3 spans 12 amino acids. The germline gives CDR1 SGHRS, CDR2 YFSETQ. V gave up 1 base and J gave up 4 bases, with 6 bases separating them. The CDR3 DNA reads TGCGCCAGCAGCTTGACTGATTACGAGCAGTACTTC. Its protein product is CASSLTDYEQYF.

This chain connects TRBV5-8 to TRBJ2-7, with D possibly matching TRBD1 (6 bases). The CDR3 is made up of 13 amino acids. Per germline, CDR1 SGHTS and CDR2 YDEGEE. Trimming shortened V by 6 bases and J by 0 bases, and 10 bases separated the two germline ends. CDR3 amino acids: CASNQGSSYEQYF. Here the CDR3 DNA reads TGTGCCAGCAATCAGGGGAGCTCCTACGAGCAGTACTTC.

This rearrangement joins TRBV18 to TRBJ1-2; D not resolved. Germline V lookup: CDR1 KGHSH, CDR2 LQKENI. V shed 0 bases and J shed 1 base, with 3 bases lying between them. The CDR3 length is 13 residues. In DNA, the CDR3 is TGTGCCAGCTCACCACCCAATAACTATGGCTACACCTTC. It specifies CASSPPNNYGYTF.

This chain uses TRBV19 with TRBJ1-3, with D unresolved. Germline V gene data show CDR1 as LNHDA and CDR2 as SQIVND (reference sequence). V lost 9 bases to trimming and J lost 0 bases, with 12 bases between them. The CDR3 sequence is 14 residues long. The CDR3 loop reads CASREGGSGNTIYF. The DNA of the CDR3 is TGTGCCAGCCGTGAGGGCGGCTCTGGAAACACCATATATTTT.

The CDR3 region is CASSRGLAAPYEQYF. As DNA, the CDR3 is TGTGCCAGCAGCCGTGGACTAGCGGCCCCCTACGAGCAGTACTTC. V usage is TRBV14 and J usage is TRBJ2-7; 10 bases match TRBD2. The CDR3 has 15 residues. Germline-derived CDR1 and CDR2 are SGHDN and FVKESK. Losses at the gene ends were 4 bases for V and 2 bases for J; bases not matched to a gene: 5. The full variable domain, in which reference TRBV14 and TRBJ2-7 provide the parts outside the CDR3, is EAGVTQFPSHSVIEKGQTVTLRCDPISGHDNLYWYRRVMGKEIKFLLHFVKESKQDESGMPNNRFLAERTGGTYSTLKVQPAELEDSGVYFCASSRGLAAPYEQYFGPGTRLTVT.

CDR3 sequence: CASRPRRGATDTQYF. CDR3 nucleotide sequence: TGCGCCAGCCGGCCACGGCGGGGGGCCACAGATACGCAGTATTTT. The rearrangement links TRBV5-1 to TRBJ2-3; TRBD2 agrees at 8 bases. The length of the CDR3 is 15 residues. V gave up 7 bases and J gave up 2 bases; unmatched junction bases: 9. The germline V gene encodes CDR1 SGHRS and CDR2 YFSETQ.

The V call is TRBV18, the J call TRBJ1-1; no clear D. The V end lost 3 bases, the J end lost 4 bases, and 18 bases lay between the germline ends. Germline V gene sequence: CDR1 KGHSH, CDR2 LQKENI. This CDR3 is built from 16 residues. The CDR3 coding sequence is TGTGCCAGCTCACCGACTTTCCCGGGCTCGGGCACTGAAGCTTTCTTT. This encodes CASSPTFPGSGTEAFF.